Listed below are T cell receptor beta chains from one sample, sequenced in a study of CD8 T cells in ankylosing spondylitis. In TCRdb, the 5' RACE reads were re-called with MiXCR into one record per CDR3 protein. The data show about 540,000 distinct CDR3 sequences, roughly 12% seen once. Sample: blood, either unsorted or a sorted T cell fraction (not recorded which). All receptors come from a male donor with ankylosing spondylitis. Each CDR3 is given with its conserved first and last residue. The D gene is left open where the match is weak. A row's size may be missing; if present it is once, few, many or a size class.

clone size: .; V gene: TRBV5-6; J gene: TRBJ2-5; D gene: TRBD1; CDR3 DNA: TGTGCCAGCAGCTCGACAGGGGTCGACGAGACCCAGTACTTC; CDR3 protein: CASSSTGVDETQYF
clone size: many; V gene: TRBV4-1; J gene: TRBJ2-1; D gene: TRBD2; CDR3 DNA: TGCGCCAGCAGCCTAGAGGGACTAGTCTCCAATGAGCAGTTCTTC; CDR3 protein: CASSLEGLVSNEQFF
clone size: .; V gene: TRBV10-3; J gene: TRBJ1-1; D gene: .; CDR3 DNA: TGTGCCATCCGGGGGACTAGGGGGGACGACACTGAAGCTTTCTTT; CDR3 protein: CAIRGTRGDDTEAFF
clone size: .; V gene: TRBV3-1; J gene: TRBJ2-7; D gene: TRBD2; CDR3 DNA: TGTGCCAGCAGCCCGAGCCCTAGCGGGAGGGGCCCCTACGAGCAGTACTTC; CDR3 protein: CASSPSPSGRGPYEQYF
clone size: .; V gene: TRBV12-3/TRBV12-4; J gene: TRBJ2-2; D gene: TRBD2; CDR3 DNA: TGTGCCAGCAGACCTAGCGGATTGAACACCGGGGAGCTGTTTTTT; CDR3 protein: CASRPSGLNTGELFF
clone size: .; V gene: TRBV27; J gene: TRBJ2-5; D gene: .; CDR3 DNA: TGTGCCAGCAGACGGTACGACAGCCTCTCCAAGGAGACCCAGTACTTC; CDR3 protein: CASRRYDSLSKETQYF
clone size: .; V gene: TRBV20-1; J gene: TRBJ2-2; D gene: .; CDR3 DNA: TGCAGTGTGGTTCTGGAGCACACCGGGGAGCTGTTTTTT; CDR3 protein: CSVVLEHTGELFF
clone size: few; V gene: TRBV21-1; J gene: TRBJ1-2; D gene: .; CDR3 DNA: TGTGCCAGCGGCTTAAGCGGCTACACCTTC; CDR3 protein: CASGLSGYTF
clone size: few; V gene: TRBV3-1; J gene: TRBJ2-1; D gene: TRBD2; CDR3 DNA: TGTGCCAGCAGTCGACTAGCGGGGGCCAATGAGCAGTTCTTC; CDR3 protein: CASSRLAGANEQFF
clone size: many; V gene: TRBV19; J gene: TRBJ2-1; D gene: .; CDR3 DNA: TGTGCCAGTAGTCCCAACACAAACAATGAGCAGTTCTTC; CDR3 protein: CASSPNTNNEQFF
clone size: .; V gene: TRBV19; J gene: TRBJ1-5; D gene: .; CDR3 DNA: TGTGCCAGTTCACATGGGGGCGTCAATCAGCCCCAGCATTTT; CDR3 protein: CASSHGGVNQPQHF
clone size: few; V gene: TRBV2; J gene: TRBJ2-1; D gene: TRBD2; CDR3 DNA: TGTGCCAACTCGGCGGGACTAGCGGGAGCCAATGAGCAGTTCTTC; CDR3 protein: CANSAGLAGANEQFF
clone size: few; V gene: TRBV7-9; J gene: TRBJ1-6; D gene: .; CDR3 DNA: TGTGCCAGCAGCTTAGACGAGCACTATAATTCACCCCTCCACTTT; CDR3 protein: CASSLDEHYNSPLHF
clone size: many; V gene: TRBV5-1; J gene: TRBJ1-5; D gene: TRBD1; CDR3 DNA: TGCGCCAGCAGCTTAGGGACAGGGGGCACCAATCAGCCCCAGCATTTT; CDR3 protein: CASSLGTGGTNQPQHF
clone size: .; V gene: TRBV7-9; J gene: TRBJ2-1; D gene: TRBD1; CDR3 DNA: TGTGCCAGCAGCTCACGGGACAGACACAATGAGCAGTTCTTC; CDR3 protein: CASSSRDRHNEQFF
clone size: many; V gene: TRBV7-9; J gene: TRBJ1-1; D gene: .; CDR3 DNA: TGTGCCAGCAGCCTTCCAGGGTCTACTGAAGCTTTCTTT; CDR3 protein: CASSLPGSTEAFF
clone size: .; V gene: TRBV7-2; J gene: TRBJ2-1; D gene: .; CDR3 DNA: TGTGCCAGCAGCTCAGCCAGGGAGAATGAGCAGTTCTTC; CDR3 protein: CASSSARENEQFF
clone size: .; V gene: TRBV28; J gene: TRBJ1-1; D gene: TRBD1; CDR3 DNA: TGTGCCAGTCACTCCGGGACAGGGCCTATGAACACTGAAGCTTTCTTT; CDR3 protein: CASHSGTGPMNTEAFF
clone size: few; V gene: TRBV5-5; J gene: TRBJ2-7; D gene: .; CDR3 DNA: TGTGCCAGCGGGGCTGTGGGGGGCCAGTCCTACGAGCAGTACTTC; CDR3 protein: CASGAVGGQSYEQYF
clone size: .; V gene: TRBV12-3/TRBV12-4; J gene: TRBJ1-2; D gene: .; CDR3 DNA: TGTGCCAGCAGTTCGACGGAAAACTATGGCTACACCTTC; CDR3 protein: CASSSTENYGYTF
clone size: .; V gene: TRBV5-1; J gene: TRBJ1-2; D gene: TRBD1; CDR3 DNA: TGCGCCAGCAGCTTAATGACAGGGGGATATGGCTACACCTTC; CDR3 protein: CASSLMTGGYGYTF
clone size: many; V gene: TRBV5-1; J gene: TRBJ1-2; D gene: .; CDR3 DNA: TGCGCCAGCAGCTTGGAAGCCAGCTCCTATGGCTACACCTTC; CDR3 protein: CASSLEASSYGYTF
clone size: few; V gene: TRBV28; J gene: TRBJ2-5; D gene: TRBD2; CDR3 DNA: TGTGCCAGCAGCCCCTGGGGCGGGAGTAGTCAAGAGACCCAGTACTTC; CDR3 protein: CASSPWGGSSQETQYF
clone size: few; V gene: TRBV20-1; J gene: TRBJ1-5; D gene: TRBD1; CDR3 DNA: TGCAGTGCTAGACAACAGGGGGCGAGTCAGCCCCAGCATTTT; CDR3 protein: CSARQQGASQPQHF
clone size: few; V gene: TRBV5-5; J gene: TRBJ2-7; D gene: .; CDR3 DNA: TGTGCCAGCAGCTTCAGCCAGGGGCACGAGCAGTACTTC; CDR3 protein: CASSFSQGHEQYF
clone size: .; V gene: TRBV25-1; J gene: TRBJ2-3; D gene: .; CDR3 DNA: TGTGCCAGCAGTATCGGGACTCGCTATACGCAGTATTTT; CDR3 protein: CASSIGTRYTQYF
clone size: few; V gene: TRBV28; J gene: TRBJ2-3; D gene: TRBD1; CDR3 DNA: TGTGCCAGCATCGAAAAAATGGTCGGGACAGGCAGCACAGATACGCAGTATTTT; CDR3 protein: CASIEKMVGTGSTDTQYF
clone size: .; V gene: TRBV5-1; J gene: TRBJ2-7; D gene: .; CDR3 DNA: TGCGCCAGCAGCCAAGACCCTTCGCGTGATGACGAGCAGTACTTC; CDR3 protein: CASSQDPSRDDEQYF
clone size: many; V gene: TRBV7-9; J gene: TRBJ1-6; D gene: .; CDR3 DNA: TGTGCCAGCAGCTTCGGAGGTTCACCCCTCCACTTT; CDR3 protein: CASSFGGSPLHF
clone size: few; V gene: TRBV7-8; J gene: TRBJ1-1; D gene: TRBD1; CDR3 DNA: TGTGCCAGCAGCTACCTTGGACAGGGGGCGGAAGCTTTCTTT; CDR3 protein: CASSYLGQGAEAFF
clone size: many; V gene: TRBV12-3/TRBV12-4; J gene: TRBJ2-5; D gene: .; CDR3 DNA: TGTGCCAGCAGTTTGAGGCGCCTCCAAGAGACCCAGTACTTC; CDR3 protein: CASSLRRLQETQYF
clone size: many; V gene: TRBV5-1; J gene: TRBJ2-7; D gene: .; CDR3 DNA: TGCGCCAGCAGCTTGGAAGGGTACGAGCAGTACTTC; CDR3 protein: CASSLEGYEQYF
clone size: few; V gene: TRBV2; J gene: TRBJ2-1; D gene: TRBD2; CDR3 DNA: TGTGCCAGCAGTGAACCCCGGCGGGAGGTTCCGTTCTTC; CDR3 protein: CASSEPRREVPFF
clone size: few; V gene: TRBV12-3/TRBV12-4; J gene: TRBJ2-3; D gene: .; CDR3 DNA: TGTGCCAGCAGCCCAGAAACGAGCACAGATACGCAGTATTTT; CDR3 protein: CASSPETSTDTQYF
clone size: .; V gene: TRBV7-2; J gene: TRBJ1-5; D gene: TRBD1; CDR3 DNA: TGTGCCAGCAGCTCCCTACAGGGGTCGCCCCAGCATTTT; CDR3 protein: CASSSLQGSPQHF
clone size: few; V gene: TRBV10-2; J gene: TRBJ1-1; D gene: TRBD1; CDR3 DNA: TGCGCCAGCAGCGAGCGAGCAGGGGGGGGCACTGAAGCTTTCTTT; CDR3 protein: CASSERAGGGTEAFF
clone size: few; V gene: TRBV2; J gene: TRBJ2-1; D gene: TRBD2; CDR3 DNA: TGTGCCAGCGCGGGAGGCCCAGCGGGAGGGCCTTATGATGAGCAGTTCTTC; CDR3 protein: CASAGGPAGGPYDEQFF
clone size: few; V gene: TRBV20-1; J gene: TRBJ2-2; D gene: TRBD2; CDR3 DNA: TGCAGTGCTCGCCAAAGTAAGGCTAGCGGGTACGGCGGGGAGCTGTTTTTT; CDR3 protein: CSARQSKASGYGGELFF
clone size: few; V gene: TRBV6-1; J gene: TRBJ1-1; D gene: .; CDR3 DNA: TGTGCCAGCAGTGGATCCGGCCGGTGGACTGAAGCTTTCTTT; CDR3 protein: CASSGSGRWTEAFF
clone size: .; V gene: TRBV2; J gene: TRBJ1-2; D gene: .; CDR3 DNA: TGTGCCAGCAGTAATTTACAGGGCTATGGCTACACCTTC; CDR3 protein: CASSNLQGYGYTF
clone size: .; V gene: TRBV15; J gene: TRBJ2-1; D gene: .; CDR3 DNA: TGTGCCACCAGCAGAGCGACAGGAGGTAATGAGCAGTTCTTC; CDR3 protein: CATSRATGGNEQFF
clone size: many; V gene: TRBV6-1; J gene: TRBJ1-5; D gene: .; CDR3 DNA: TGTGCCAGCAGAGGAAATGATGGGCAGCCCCAGCATTTT; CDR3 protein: CASRGNDGQPQHF
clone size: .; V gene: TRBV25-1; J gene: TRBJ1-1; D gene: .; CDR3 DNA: TGTGCCAGGCTCTGGGGGGCCACTGAAGCTTTCTTT; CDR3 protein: CARLWGATEAFF
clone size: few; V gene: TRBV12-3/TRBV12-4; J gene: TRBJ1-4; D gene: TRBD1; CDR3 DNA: TGTGCCAGCAGTTACAGGGGGAGCGAAAAACTGTTTTTT; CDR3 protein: CASSYRGSEKLFF
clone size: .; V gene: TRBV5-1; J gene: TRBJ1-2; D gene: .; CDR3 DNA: TGCGCCAGCAGCCCCCGACAGGACGATGGCTACACCTTC; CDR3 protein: CASSPRQDDGYTF
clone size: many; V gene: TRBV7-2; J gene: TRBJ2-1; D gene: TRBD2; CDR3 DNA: TGTGCCAGCAGCTTAGACCAGCGGGAGCGGCAGTTCTTC; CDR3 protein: CASSLDQRERQFF
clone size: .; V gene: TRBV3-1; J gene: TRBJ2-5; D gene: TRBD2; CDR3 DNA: TGTGCCAGCAGCCAGCGGGAGCGGGAGACCCAGTACTTC; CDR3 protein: CASSQRERETQYF
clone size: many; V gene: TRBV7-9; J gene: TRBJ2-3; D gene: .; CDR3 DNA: TGTGCCAGCAGCTTTCAAGGGGCCGGAGATACGCAGTATTTT; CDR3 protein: CASSFQGAGDTQYF
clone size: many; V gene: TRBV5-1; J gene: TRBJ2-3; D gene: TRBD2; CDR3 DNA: TGCGCCAGCAGCTTGGATGTCGGGGGGAGCGCAGATACGCAGTATTTT; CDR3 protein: CASSLDVGGSADTQYF
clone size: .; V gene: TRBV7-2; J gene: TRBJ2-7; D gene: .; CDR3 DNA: TGTGCCAGCAGCCCACCCGGGGGCTACGAGCAGTACTTC; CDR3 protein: CASSPPGGYEQYF
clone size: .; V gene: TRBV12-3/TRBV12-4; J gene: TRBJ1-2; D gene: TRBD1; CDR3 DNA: TGTGCCAGCAGTCTCCTAACAGGGGCTGGTGGCTACACCTTC; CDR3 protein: CASSLLTGAGGYTF
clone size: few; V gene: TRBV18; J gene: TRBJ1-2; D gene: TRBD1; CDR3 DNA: TGTGCCAGCTCACCGACAGGGGGGGATGAAGGCTACACCTTC; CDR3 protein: CASSPTGGDEGYTF
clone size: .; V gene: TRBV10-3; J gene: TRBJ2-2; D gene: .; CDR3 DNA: TGTGCCATCAGTGGTGTTGGAGCGAACACCGGGGAGCTGTTTTTT; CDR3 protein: CAISGVGANTGELFF